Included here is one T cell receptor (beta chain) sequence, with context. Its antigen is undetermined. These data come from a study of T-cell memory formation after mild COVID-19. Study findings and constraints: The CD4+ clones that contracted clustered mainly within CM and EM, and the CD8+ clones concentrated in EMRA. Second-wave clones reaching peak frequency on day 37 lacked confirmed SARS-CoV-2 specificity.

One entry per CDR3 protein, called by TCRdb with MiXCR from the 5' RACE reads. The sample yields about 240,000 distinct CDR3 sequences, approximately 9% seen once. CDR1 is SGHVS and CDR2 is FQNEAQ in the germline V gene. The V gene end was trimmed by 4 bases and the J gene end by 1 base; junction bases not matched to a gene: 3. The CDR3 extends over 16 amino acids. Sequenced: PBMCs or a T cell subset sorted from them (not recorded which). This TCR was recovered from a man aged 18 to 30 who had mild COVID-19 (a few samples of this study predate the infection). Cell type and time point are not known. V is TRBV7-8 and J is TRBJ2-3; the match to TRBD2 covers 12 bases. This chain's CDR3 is CASSSRLAGGTDTQYF. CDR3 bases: TGTGCCAGCAGCTCCCGACTAGCGGGGGGCACAGATACGCAGTATTTT.